This TCR beta chain was identified in a study of cytomegalovirus exposure and HLA in healthy donors. Study-level information: Early release data held about 85 million unique TCRs from HLA-typed donors. General study results and limits: A list of around 150 TCR beta chains associated with cytomegalovirus was given.

On this clone: Its specificity is unknown.

PCR was performed using 60 Vbeta and 13 Jbeta primers. TCRdb's table, derived via immunoSEQ multiplex PCR, lists solely in-frame clones and lacks some. This table holds under 110,000 clones, around 79% found once. The CDR3 spans 13 residues. CDR1 and CDR2 from the germline V gene are LNHDA and SQIVND (reference sequence). J was trimmed by 7 bases and V by 6 bases; bases with no gene match: 8. The specimen was PBMCs. The V gene is TRBV19, the J gene TRBJ1-2, with 7 nucleotides matching TRBD1. The receptor was isolated from a man aged 60 to 69 in good health and CMV-seronegative. CDR3 nucleotides: TGTGCCAGTAGCCCGACAGGGTTAAGTGGCTACACCTTC. This gives the protein CASSPTGLSGYTF.